These 5 T cell receptor beta chains originate from one sample sequenced in a study of cytomegalovirus exposure and HLA in healthy donors. The PCR employed 60 Vbeta primers together with 13 Jbeta primers. Measured with immunoSEQ multiplex PCR; TCRdb has only the in-frame clones, and not every one. The data hold 90,000 to 100,000 clones, with approximately 70% observed a single time. Material: PBMCs. All receptors come from a man in his fifties or sixties in good health and CMV-seronegative.

The chain links TRBV4-1 to TRBJ1-2; D call uncertain. Trimming left V 1 base short and J 6 bases short, with 12 bases between. The CDR3 is made up of 14 amino acids. Per the germline V gene, CDR1 is MGHRA and CDR2 is YSYEKL. DNA for the CDR3: TGCGCCAGCAGCCAAGGGTACCGACAAAATGGCTACACCTTC. Amino acids: CASSQGYRQNGYTF.

The chain has TRBV10-1 and TRBJ2-7, with D perhaps TRBD2 (5 bases). The CDR3 runs to 11 residues. Germline loops: CDR1 WNHNN, CDR2 SYGVQD (reference sequence). V was trimmed by 3 bases and J by 8 bases, leaving 8 bases between them. The CDR3 coding sequence is TGCGCCAGCAGTGATTCCGGGAAGCAGTACTTC. Its translation: CASSDSGKQYF.

The chain is built from TRBV7-2 and TRBJ2-5, with a weak D call TRBD2 (6 bases). The closer fit of TRBJ2-7 to the DNA end suggests the J call may be wrong. CDR3 length: 13 amino acids. Germline CDR1 reads SGHTA; CDR2 reads FQGNSA. This CDR3 reads CASSQPSAYEQYF. DNA for the CDR3: TGTGCCAGCAGCCAGCCTAGCGCCTACGAGCAGTACTTC.

The chain is built from TRBV5-1 and TRBJ2-5; 8 nucleotides align to TRBD2. The CDR3 loop spans 17 amino acids. Per germline, CDR1 SGHRS and CDR2 YFSETQ. V lost 2 bases to trimming and J lost 5 bases; unmatched junction nucleotides: 14. The CDR3 sequence: CASSLLGGGTLRETQYF. Written as DNA, the CDR3 is TGCGCCAGCAGCTTACTTGGCGGGGGGACCCTCCGGGAGACCCAGTACTTC.

The gene calls are TRBV28 and TRBJ2-5; maybe TRBD1 (5 bases). Trimming stripped 4 bases from V and 5 bases from J, with 14 bases between. The CDR3 is made up of 14 amino acids. Germline V CDR1 and CDR2: MDHEN, SYDVKM. The CDR3 DNA is TGTGCCAGCAGTTCCTCAGGGTTGGGGGAGACCCAGTACTTC. Translation: CASSSSGLGETQYF.